These T cell receptor beta chains were read from a single sample in a study of radiotherapy plus CTLA-4 blockade in lung cancer. Sequencing used immunoSEQ multiplex PCR; TCRdb keeps in-frame clones, though not all of them. The sample lists around 45,000 clones, around 77% occurring once. The sequencing here drew on peripheral blood, taken from a patient treated with radiotherapy plus ipilimumab. The receptors here all came from a human donor with non-small cell lung cancer who had stable disease on radiotherapy plus ipilimumab. CDR3s include the opening cysteine and the closing phenylalanine or tryptophan. The D gene is left open where the match is weak. Not every row has a clone size; where given, it reads once, few, many or a size class.

V	D	size	J	DNA	CDR3
TRBV5-4	.	.	TRBJ1-1	TGTGCCAGCAGCTCGGGGGAGTTTGGGACTGAAGCTTTCTTT	CASSSGEFGTEAFF
TRBV7-2	TRBD1	.	TRBJ1-2	TGTGCCAGCAGCTTAGCGAGACAGGGGGAAAGCTACACCTTC	CASSLARQGESYTF
TRBV14	.	.	TRBJ1-1	TGTGCCAGCAGCCGAACCCAGGTAAACACTGAAGCTTTCTTT	CASSRTQVNTEAFF
TRBV28	TRBD2	few	TRBJ2-2	TGTGCCAGCAGTTTTCTCGGGACTAGCATATACACCGGGGAGCTGTTTTTT	CASSFLGTSIYTGELFF
TRBV28	.	once	TRBJ2-1	TGTGCCAGCAGTGATTTCGGGGGGCCATACAATGAGCAGTTCTTC	CASSDFGGPYNEQFF
TRBV6-4	.	.	TRBJ1-3	TGTGCCAGCAGGGGCTGGCGCAGGGCTGGAAACACCATATATTTT	CASRGWRRAGNTIYF
TRBV6-4	.	.	TRBJ2-2	TGTGCCAGCAGTGACCTCCCTAGGAACGGGGAGCTGTTTTTT	CASSDLPRNGELFF
TRBV5-1	.	.	TRBJ1-5	TGCGCCAGCAGCGAGCAACAGGGTTCCAATCAGCCCCAGCATTTT	CASSEQQGSNQPQHF
TRBV29-1	TRBD1	.	TRBJ2-5	TGCAGCGTCCAAAACGACAGGGTAGAGACCCAGTACTTC	CSVQNDRVETQYF
TRBV7-8	.	.	TRBJ2-5	TGTGCCAGCAGCCCTGCCGGGCTGCCTCAAGAGACCCAGTACTTC	CASSPAGLPQETQYF
TRBV25-1	TRBD1	.	TRBJ2-1	TGTGCCAGCAGTGAGGGACAGTACAACTACAATGAGCAGTTCTTC	CASSEGQYNYNEQFF
TRBV11-2	TRBD1	.	TRBJ1-2	TGTGCCAGCAGCAACGACAGGGCTGGCTACACCTTC	CASSNDRAGYTF
TRBV2	.	.	TRBJ2-3	TGTGCCAGCAGCGCCGGGACTTCTACCACAGATACGCAGTATTTT	CASSAGTSTTDTQYF
TRBV6-5	.	few	TRBJ1-1	TGTGCCAGCAGTTACTGGCGTGAAGCTTTCTTT	CASSYWREAFF
TRBV19	.	.	TRBJ1-4	TGTGCCAGTAGTCACCAAGGAGCTAATGAAAAACTGTTTTTT	CASSHQGANEKLFF
TRBV9	TRBD2	.	TRBJ2-7	TGTGCCAGCAGCGTAAGCGGGGGGTGGGAGCAGTACTTC	CASSVSGGWEQYF
TRBV10-3	.	few	TRBJ1-2	TGTGCCATCAGTGCCCAGGGAAACTATGGCTACACCTTC	CAISAQGNYGYTF
TRBV30	.	.	TRBJ1-6	TGTGCCTGGAGAACAGGGCTGAATTCACCCCTCCACTTT	CAWRTGLNSPLHF
TRBV10-2	.	.	TRBJ1-2	TGCGCCAGCCAGAACACTTATGGCTACACCTTC	CASQNTYGYTF
TRBV29-1	TRBD1	once	TRBJ2-7	TGCAGCGTTGACACCCGGGACAGGGGCTACGAGCAGTACTTC	CSVDTRDRGYEQYF
TRBV5-1	.	.	TRBJ1-2	TGCGCCAGCAGCTTGGACGAAGAGAGATATGGCTACACCTTC	CASSLDEERYGYTF
TRBV27	.	.	TRBJ2-3	TGTGCCTCCGGAGGGGGGGCGTTGGTAGATACGCAGTATTTT	CASGGGALVDTQYF
TRBV11-3	.	.	TRBJ2-3	TGTGCCAGCAGAAGGGGTTCCTCTAGCACAGATACGCAGTATTTT	CASRRGSSSTDTQYF
TRBV19	.	few	TRBJ2-5	TGTGCCAGTAGTAGGGGGGAAGAGACCCAGTACTTC	CASSRGEETQYF
TRBV9	TRBD2	.	TRBJ2-3	TGTGCCAGCAGCTCTAGCGGGGGGGCCGTAGATACGCAGTATTTT	CASSSSGGAVDTQYF
TRBV18	.	.	TRBJ2-3	TGTGCCAGCTCACCACCCAGGGGCTTGCACACAGATACGCAGTATTTT	CASSPPRGLHTDTQYF
TRBV7-8	.	.	TRBJ1-4	TGTGCCAGCAGCTTAGTGCAGACAGCGAACCCAACTAATGAAAAACTGTTTTTT	CASSLVQTANPTNEKLFF
TRBV5-1	TRBD1	.	TRBJ1-2	TGCGCCAGCAGCTTTGGACAGGGCTTTGATGGCTACACCTTC	CASSFGQGFDGYTF
TRBV9	.	.	TRBJ1-2	TGTGCCAGCAGCAATCCCTTAACGGGGGGGGATGGCTACACCTTC	CASSNPLTGGDGYTF
TRBV7-2	TRBD1	.	TRBJ1-2	TGTGCCAGCAGCTTCGCGCCCTTGACAGGGGATGGCTACACCTTC	CASSFAPLTGDGYTF
TRBV30	.	.	TRBJ1-1	TGTGCCTGGAGCTTTCAGAACACTGAAGCTTTCTTT	CAWSFQNTEAFF
TRBV15	.	.	TRBJ1-5	TGTGCCACCAGCAGAGATGGGGGCAATCAGCCCCAGCATTTT	CATSRDGGNQPQHF
TRBV28	.	.	TRBJ1-5	TGTGCCAGCAGTTTATCGGGCTATCAGCCCCAGCATTTT	CASSLSGYQPQHF
TRBV18	TRBD1	.	TRBJ1-2	TGTGCCAGCTCACCTACAGGGGAAGTGGGCTACACCTTC	CASSPTGEVGYTF
TRBV27	.	.	TRBJ2-2	TGTGCCAGCAGTCTGTATGGGGGCTCGAACACCGGGGAGCTGTTTTTT	CASSLYGGSNTGELFF
TRBV28	TRBD1	.	TRBJ1-2	TGTGCCAGCAGTTTTCCCGGGGGACAGGGGGTAGACTATGGCTACACCTTC	CASSFPGGQGVDYGYTF
TRBV5-1	TRBD1	.	TRBJ2-3	TGCGCCAGCAGCTTGCAGGACAGGGTTACAGATACGCAGTATTTT	CASSLQDRVTDTQYF
TRBV7-2	TRBD1	.	TRBJ2-7	TGTGCCAGCAGCTCCGGGACAGGGGGTTTTTACGAGCAGTACTTC	CASSSGTGGFYEQYF
TRBV11-3	.	.	TRBJ2-5	TGTGCCAGCAGCTTAGGCGGCCAGGATGAGACCCAGTACTTC	CASSLGGQDETQYF
TRBV5-1	.	.	TRBJ1-4	TGCGCCAGCAGCTTGACAGGGACGGCCACAACTAATGAAAAACTGTTTTTT	CASSLTGTATTNEKLFF
TRBV5-1	TRBD1	once	TRBJ1-1	TGCGCCAGCAGCTTTTACGGGACAGGGGACACTGAAGCTTTCTTT	CASSFYGTGDTEAFF
TRBV30	.	.	TRBJ2-1	TGTGCCTTTTCCGGGACACCTAGTTTTTCGGGTGAGCAGTTCTTC	CAFSGTPSFSGEQFF
TRBV5-1	.	few	TRBJ2-3	TGCGCCAGCAGCTTGCAGACTTCTAGCACAGATACGCAGTATTTT	CASSLQTSSTDTQYF
TRBV7-6	.	.	TRBJ1-5	TGTGCCAGCAGCTTACTCGCCGGAAATCAGCCCCAGCATTTT	CASSLLAGNQPQHF
TRBV29-1	.	.	TRBJ1-2	TGCAGCGTTTCTCACGGGGATGGCTACACCTTC	CSVSHGDGYTF
TRBV14	.	.	TRBJ2-2	TGTGCCAGCAGCCAAGCCTCTCGGGGGCAAACCGGGGAGCTGTTTTTT	CASSQASRGQTGELFF
TRBV12-5	TRBD1	.	TRBJ1-5	TGTGCTAGTGGTTATTGGGACAGCCTTTATAGCAATCAGCCCCAGCATTTT	CASGYWDSLYSNQPQHF
TRBV4-1	.	large	TRBJ2-3	TGCGCCAGCAGCCAAGATCAAAACACAGATACGCAGTATTTT	CASSQDQNTDTQYF
TRBV27	.	.	TRBJ2-3	TGTGCCAGCAGTTCCCTTACCCTTAGCACAGATACGCAGTATTTT	CASSSLTLSTDTQYF